This T cell receptor (beta chain) was captured in a study of blood T cells in healthy people across ages. This CDR3 is 15 amino acids long. V was clipped by 2 bases and J by 0 bases; unmatched bases: 6. Germline assignment: CDR1 DFQATT and CDR2 SNEGSKA (reference sequence). In its sample, this clonotype was seen a few times. What it recognizes is unknown. Through a sample-barcoded 5' primer and a J-beta primer mix, a second PCR was run for about 7 to 12 cycles. TCRdb called the 5' RACE reads again in MiXCR, with one record for every CDR3 protein. The data hold over a million distinct CDR3 sequences, with more than 35% observed a single time. Regarding the study as a whole: Age brought a roughly linear fall in TCR beta diversity measured per million T cells.

Sequences were obtained from blood. This clonotype was obtained from a woman between 55 and 75 years old in good health. The chain links TRBV20-1 to TRBJ1-2; 7 nucleotides align to TRBD1. CDR3 in amino acids: CSARISGTANYGYTF. The DNA of the CDR3 is TGCAGTGCTAGAATTTCCGGGACAGCTAACTATGGCTACACCTTC.